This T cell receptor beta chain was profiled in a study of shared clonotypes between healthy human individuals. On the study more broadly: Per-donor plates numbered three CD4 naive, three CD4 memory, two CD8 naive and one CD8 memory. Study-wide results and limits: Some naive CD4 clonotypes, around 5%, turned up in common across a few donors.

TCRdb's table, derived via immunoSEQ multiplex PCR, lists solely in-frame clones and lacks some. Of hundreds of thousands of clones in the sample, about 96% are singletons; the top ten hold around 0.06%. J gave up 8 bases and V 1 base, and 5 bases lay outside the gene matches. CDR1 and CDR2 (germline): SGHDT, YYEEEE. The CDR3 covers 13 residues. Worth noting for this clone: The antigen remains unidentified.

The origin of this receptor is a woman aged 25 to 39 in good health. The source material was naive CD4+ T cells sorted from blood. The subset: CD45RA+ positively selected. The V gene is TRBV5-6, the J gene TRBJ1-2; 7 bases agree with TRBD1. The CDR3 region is CASSLRQGGGYTF. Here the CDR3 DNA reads TGTGCCAGCAGCTTGAGACAGGGAGGCGGCTACACCTTC.